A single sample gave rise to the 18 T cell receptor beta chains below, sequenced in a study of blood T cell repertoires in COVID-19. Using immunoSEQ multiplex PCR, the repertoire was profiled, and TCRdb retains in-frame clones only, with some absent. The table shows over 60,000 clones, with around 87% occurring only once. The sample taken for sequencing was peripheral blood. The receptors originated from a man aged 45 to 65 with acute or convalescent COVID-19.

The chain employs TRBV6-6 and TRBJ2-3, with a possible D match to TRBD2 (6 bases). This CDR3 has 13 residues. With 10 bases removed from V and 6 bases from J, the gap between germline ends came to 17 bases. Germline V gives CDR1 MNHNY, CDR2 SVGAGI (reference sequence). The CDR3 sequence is CATSRDSIDTQYF. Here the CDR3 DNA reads TGTGCCACCTCTCGGGACTCCATCGATACGCAGTATTTT.

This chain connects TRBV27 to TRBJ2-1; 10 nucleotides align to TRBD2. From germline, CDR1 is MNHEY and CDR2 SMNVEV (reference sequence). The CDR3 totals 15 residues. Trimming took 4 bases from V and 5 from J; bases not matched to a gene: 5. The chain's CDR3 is CASSSLAGPNNEQFF. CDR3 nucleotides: TGTGCCAGCAGTTCACTAGCGGGGCCCAACAATGAGCAGTTCTTC.

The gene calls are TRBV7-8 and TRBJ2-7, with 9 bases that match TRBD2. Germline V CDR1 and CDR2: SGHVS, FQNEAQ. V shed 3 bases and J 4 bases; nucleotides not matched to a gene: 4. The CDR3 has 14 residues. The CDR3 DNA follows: TGTGCCAGCAGCTTCCAGGGACTAGCATACGAGCAGTACTTC. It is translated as CASSFQGLAYEQYF.

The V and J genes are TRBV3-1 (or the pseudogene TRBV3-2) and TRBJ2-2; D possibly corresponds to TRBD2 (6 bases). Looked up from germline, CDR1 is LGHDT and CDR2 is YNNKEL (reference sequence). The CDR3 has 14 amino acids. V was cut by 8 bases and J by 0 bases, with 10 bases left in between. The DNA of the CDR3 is TGTGCCAGCGAGGGCGGGGCGAACACCGGGGAGCTGTTTTTT. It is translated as CASEGGANTGELFF.

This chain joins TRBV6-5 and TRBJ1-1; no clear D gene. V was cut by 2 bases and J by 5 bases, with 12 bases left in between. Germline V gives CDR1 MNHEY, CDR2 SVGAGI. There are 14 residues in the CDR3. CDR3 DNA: TGTGCCAGCAGTTACCGGGGAGTGGGAACTGAAGCTTTCTTT. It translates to CASSYRGVGTEAFF.

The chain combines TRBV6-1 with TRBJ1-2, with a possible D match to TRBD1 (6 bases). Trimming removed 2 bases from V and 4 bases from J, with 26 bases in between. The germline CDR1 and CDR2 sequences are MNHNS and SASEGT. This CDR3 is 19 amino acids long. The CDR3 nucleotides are TGTGCCAGCAGTGAACCTCCGGGACAACTGGCTAGCTCTGGCTATGGCTACACCTTC. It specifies CASSEPPGQLASSGYGYTF.

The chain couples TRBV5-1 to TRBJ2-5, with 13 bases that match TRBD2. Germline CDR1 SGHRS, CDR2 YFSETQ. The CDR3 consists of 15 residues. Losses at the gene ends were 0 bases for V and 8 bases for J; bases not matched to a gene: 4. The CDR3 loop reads CASSLAGTSGITQYF. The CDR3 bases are TGCGCCAGCAGCTTGGCCGGGACTAGCGGGATTACCCAGTACTTC.

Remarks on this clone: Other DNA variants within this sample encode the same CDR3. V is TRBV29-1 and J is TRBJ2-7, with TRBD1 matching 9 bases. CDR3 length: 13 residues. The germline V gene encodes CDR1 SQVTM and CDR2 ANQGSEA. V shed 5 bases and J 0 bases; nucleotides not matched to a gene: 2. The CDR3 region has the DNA TGCAGCGTTCCGGGACAGGGCTCCTACGAGCAGTACTTC. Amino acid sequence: CSVPGQGSYEQYF.

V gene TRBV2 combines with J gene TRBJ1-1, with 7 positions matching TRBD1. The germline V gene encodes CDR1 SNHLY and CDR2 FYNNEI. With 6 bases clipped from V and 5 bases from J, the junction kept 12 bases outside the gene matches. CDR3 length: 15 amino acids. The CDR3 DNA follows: TGTGCCAGCAGCCAACAGGGGTGGGGTGCAACTGAAGCTTTCTTT. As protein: CASSQQGWGATEAFF.

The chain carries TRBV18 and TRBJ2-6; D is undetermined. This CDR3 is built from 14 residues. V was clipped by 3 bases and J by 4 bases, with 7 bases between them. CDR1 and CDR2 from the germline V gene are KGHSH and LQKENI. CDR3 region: CASSPIQGANVLTF. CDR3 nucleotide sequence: TGTGCCAGCTCACCCATACAAGGGGCCAACGTCCTGACTTTC.

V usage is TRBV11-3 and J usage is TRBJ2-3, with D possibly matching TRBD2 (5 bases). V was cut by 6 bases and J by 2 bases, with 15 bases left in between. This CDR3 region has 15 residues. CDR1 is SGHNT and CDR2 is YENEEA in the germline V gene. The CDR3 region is CASSSGLKLTDTQYF. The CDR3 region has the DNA TGTGCCAGCAGTTCAGGACTCAAACTCACAGATACGCAGTATTTT.

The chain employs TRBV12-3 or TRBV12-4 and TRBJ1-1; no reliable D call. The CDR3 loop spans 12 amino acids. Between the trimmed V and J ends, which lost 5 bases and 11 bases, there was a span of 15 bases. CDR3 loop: CASSPSASKAFF. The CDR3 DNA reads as TGTGCCAGCAGTCCCTCCGCGTCTAAGGCTTTCTTT.

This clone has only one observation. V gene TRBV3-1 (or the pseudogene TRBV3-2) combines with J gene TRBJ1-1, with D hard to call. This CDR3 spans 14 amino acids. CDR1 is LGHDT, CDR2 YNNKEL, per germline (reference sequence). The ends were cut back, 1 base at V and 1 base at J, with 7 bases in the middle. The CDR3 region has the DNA TGTGCCAGCAGCCAAGCCCAGTGGAACACTGAAGCTTTCTTT. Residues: CASSQAQWNTEAFF.

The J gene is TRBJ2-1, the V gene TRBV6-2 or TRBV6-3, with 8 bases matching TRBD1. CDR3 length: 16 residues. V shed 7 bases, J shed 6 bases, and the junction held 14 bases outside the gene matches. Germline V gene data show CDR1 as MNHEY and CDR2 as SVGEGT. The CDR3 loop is CASIPGRQGAGNEQFF. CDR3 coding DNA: TGTGCCAGCATCCCAGGTCGGCAGGGGGCAGGCAATGAGCAGTTCTTC.

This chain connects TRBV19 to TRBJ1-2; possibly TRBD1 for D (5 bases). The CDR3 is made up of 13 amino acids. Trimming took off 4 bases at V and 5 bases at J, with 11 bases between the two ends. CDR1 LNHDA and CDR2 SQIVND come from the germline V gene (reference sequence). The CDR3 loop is CASSRGREYGYTF. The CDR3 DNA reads TGTGCCAGTAGTAGAGGCAGGGAATATGGCTACACCTTC.

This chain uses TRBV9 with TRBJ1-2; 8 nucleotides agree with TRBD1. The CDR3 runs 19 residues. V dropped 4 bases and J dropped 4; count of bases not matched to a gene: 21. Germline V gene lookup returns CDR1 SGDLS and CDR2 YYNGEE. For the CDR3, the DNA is TGTGCCAGCAGCCCCCGGTCGTCTGGACAGGGCCCGCCTGGCTATGGCTACACCTTC. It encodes CASSPRSSGQGPPGYGYTF. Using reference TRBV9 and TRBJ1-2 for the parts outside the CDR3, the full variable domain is DSGVTQTPKHLITATGQRVTLRCSPRSGDLSVYWYQQSLDQGLQFLIQYYNGEERAKGNILERFSAQQFPDLHSELNLSSLELGDSALYFCASSPRSSGQGPPGYGYTFGSGTRLTVV.

The DNA for the CDR3 is TGTGCCAGCAGTCCGTCAAACAGGGGAAAGACCCAGTACTTC. Its protein product is CASSPSNRGKTQYF. The rearrangement uses TRBV27 and TRBJ2-5, with 7 bases lining up with TRBD1. CDR1 and CDR2 (germline): MNHEY, SMNVEV (reference sequence). This CDR3 comprises 14 residues. The V segment lost 5 bases and the J segment 6 bases; nucleotides outside the gene matches: 9.

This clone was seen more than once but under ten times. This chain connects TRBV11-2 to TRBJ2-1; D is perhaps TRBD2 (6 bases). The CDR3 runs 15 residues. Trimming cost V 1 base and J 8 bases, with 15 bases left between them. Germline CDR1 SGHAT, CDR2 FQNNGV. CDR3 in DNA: TGTGCCAGCAGCTTAGTGGGGGGAGTAACGGATGAGCAGTTCTTC. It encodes CASSLVGGVTDEQFF.